Listed below are T cell receptor beta chains from one sample, sequenced in a study of T cell repertoires in cytomegalovirus infection. No cognate antigen is known for these TCRs. TCRdb processed the reads anew with MiXCR; each CDR3 protein has one entry. The sample has around 430,000 distinct CDR3 sequences; under 45% are singletons. The sequencing here drew on cultured PBMCs, taken from culture after CMV antigen stimulation. Receptors were obtained from a human donor in good health (CMV status not recorded). Some clones in this sample may be carry-over from other donors' samples. Both conserved end residues are part of each CDR3. Fields, in order: V gene, J gene, clone size, CDR3 protein. The size entry is marked missing in some rows and otherwise reads once, few, many or a size class.

TRBV10-3	TRBJ2-1	-	CAISRANEQFF
TRBV4-2	TRBJ2-4	-	CASSQELTSGGENIQYF
TRBV6-5	TRBJ2-3	-	CASSSDLFRDTQYF
TRBV7-6	TRBJ2-7	few	CASTTGSHEQYF
TRBV7-6	TRBJ2-1	many	CASSLYPAGPPYNEQFF
TRBV6-2/TRBV6-3	TRBJ2-3	few	CASSYLTSGTTDTQYF
TRBV4-3	TRBJ2-4	few	CASSQGTARAGYIQYF
TRBV11-2	TRBJ2-5	-	CASRPTGAQETQYF
TRBV7-4	TRBJ2-2	few	CASSFRRTGATGELFF
TRBV2	TRBJ2-2	few	CASSGTDSTGELFF
TRBV6-5	TRBJ2-1	-	CASSKPGLAGGPNEQFF
TRBV12-3/TRBV12-4	TRBJ2-7	-	CASSLMPYEQYF
TRBV7-9	TRBJ2-1	-	CASSLALWASGGYNEQFF